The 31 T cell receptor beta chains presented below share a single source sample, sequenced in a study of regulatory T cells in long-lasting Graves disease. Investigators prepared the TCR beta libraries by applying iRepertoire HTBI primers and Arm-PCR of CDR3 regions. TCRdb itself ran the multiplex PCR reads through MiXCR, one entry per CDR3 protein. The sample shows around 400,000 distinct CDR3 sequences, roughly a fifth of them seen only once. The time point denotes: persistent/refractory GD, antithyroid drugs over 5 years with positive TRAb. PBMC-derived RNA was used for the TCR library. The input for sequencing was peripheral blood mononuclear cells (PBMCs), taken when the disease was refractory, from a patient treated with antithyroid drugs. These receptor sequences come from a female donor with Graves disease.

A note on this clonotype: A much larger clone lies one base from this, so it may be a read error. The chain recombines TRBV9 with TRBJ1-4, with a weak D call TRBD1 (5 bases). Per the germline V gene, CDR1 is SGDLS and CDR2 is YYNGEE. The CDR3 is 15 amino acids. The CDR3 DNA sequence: TGTGCCAGCAGTTTGTCGACAGAAGCGAATGGAAAACTGTTTTTT. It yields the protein CASSLSTEANGKLFF.

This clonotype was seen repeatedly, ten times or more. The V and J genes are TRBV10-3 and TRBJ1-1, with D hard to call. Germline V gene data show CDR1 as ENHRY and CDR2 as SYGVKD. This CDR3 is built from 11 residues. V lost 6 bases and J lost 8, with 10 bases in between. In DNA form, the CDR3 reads TGTGCCATCAGCGTGGCCGGCGAAGCTTTCTTT. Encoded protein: CAISVAGEAFF.

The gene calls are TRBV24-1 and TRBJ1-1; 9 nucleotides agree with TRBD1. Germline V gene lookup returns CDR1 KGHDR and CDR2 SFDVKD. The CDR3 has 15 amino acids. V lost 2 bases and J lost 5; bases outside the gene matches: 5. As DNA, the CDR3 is TGTGCCACCAGTGATTCGGGACAGGGTGGAACTGAAGCTTTCTTT. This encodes CATSDSGQGGTEAFF.

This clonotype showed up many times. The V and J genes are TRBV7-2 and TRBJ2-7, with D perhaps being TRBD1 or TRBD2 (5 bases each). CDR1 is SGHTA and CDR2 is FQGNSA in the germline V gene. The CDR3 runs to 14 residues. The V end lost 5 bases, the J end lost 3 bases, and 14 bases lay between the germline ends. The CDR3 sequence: CASSTWGLHYEQYF. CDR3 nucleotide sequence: TGTGCCAGCAGCACATGGGGGTTGCACTACGAGCAGTACTTC.

CDR3 coding DNA: TGCGCCAGCAGCCAAGTGGTTTCTATAGGACAGGGGTTTGAGACCCAGTACTTC. Amino acid sequence: CASSQVVSIGQGFETQYF. The chain links TRBV4-1 to TRBJ2-5; 9 positions match TRBD1. The CDR3 contains 18 residues. Losses at the gene ends were 1 base for V and 5 bases for J; bases not matched to a gene: 14. Looked up from germline, CDR1 is MGHRA and CDR2 is YSYEKL.

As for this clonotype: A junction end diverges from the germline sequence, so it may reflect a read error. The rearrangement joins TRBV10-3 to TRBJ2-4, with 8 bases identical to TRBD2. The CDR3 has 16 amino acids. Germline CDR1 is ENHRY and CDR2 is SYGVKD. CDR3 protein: CAITGLAPGAKNIQDF. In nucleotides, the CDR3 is TGTGCCATCACCGGACTAGCTCCAGGGGCCAAAAACATTCAGGACTTC.

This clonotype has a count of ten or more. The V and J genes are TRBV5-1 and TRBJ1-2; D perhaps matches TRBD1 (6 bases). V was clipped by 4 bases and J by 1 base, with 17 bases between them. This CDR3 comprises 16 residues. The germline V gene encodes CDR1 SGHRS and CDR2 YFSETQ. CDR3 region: CASSPGGQGNNYGYTF. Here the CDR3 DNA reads TGCGCCAGCAGCCCGGGCGGTCAGGGGAATAACTATGGCTACACCTTC.

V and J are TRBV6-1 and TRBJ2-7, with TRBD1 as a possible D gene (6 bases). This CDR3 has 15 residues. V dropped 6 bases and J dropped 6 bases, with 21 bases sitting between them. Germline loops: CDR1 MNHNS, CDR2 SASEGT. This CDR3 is CASRTGGTGRGEQYF. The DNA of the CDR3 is TGTGCCAGCAGAACCGGAGGTACAGGGCGAGGCGAGCAGTACTTC.

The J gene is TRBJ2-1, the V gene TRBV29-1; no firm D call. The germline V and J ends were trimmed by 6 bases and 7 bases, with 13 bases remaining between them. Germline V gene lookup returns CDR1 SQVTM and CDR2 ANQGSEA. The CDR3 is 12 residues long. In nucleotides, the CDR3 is TGCAGCGTGTCAGCCGGGTCGAATGAGCAGTTCTTC. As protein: CSVSAGSNEQFF.

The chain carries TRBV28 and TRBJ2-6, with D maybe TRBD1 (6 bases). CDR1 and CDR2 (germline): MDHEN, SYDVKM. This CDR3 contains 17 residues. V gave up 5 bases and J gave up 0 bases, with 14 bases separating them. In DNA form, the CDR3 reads TGTGCCAGCAGTCCACGGGACACTATCTCTGGGGCCAACGTCCTGACTTTC. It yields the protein CASSPRDTISGANVLTF.

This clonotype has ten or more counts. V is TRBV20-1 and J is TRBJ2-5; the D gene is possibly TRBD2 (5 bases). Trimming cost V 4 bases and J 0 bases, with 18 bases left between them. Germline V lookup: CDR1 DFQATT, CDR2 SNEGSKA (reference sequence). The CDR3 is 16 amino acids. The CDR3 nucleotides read TGCAGTGCTATCGACACGCCTCGGGGATACCAAGAGACCCAGTACTTC. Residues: CSAIDTPRGYQETQYF.

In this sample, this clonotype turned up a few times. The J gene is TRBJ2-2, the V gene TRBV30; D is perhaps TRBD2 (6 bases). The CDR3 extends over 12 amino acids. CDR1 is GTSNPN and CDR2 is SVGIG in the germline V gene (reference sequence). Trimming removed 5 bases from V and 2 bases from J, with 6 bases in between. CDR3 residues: CAWGLNTGELFF. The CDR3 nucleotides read TGTGCCTGGGGACTAAACACCGGGGAGCTGTTTTTT.

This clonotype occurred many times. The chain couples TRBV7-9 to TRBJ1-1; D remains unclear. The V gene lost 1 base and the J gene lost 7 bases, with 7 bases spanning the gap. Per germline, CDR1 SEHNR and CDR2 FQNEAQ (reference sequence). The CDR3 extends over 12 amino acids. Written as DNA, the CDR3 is TGTGCCAGCAGCTTAGTTGCAGGTGAAGCTTTCTTT. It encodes CASSLVAGEAFF. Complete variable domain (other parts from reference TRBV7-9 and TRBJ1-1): DTGVSQNPRHKITKRGQNVTFRCDPISEHNRLYWYRQTLGQGPEFLTYFQNEAQLEKSRLLSDRFSAERPKGSFSTLEIQRTEQGDSAMYLCASSLVAGEAFFGQGTRLTVV.

CDR3 residues: CASSSEGLGPQHF. CDR3 bases: TGTGCCAGTAGTAGCGAAGGGCTGGGGCCCCAGCATTTT. The chain couples TRBV19 to TRBJ1-5; D unresolved. The CDR3 contains 13 residues. V lost 4 bases, J lost 9 bases, and 13 bases lay in between. From germline, CDR1 is LNHDA and CDR2 SQIVND (reference sequence).

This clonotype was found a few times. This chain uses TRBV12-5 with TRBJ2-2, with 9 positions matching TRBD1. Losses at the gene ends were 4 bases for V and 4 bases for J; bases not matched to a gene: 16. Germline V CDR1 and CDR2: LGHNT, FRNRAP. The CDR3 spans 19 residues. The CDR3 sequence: CASGSTRPNRGQFTGELFF. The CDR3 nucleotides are TGTGCTAGTGGTTCGACCCGCCCGAACAGGGGGCAGTTCACCGGGGAGCTGTTTTTT.

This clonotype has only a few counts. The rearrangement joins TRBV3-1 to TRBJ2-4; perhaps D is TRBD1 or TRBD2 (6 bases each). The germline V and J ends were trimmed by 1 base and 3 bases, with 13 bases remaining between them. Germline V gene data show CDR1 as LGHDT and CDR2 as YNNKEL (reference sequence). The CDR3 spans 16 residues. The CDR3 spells CASSQVGGYSKNIQYF. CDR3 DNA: TGTGCCAGCAGCCAAGTCGGGGGCTATAGCAAAAACATTCAGTACTTC.

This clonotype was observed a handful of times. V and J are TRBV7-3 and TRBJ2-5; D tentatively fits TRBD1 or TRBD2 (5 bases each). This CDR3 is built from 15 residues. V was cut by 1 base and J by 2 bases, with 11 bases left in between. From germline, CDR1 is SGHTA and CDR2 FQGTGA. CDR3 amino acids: CASSLMGTVQETQYF. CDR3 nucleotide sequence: TGTGCCAGCAGCTTAATGGGGACGGTACAAGAGACCCAGTACTTC.

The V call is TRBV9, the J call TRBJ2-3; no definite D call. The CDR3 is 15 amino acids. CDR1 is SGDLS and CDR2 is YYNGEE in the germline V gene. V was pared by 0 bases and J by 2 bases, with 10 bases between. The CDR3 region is CASSVVGQSTDTQYF. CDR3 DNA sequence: TGTGCCAGCAGCGTAGTCGGTCAATCCACAGATACGCAGTATTTT.

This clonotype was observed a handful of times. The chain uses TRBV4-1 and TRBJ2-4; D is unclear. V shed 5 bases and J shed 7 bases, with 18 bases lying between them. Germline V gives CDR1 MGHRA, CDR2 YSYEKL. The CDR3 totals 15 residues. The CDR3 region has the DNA TGCGCCAGCAGCTTGGTACCCCACATACGGAACATTCAGTACTTC. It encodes CASSLVPHIRNIQYF.

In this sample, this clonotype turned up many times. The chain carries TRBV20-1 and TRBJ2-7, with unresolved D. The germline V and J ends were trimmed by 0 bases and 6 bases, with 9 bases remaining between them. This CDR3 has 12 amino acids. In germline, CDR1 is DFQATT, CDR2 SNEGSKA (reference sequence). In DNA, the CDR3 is TGCAGTGCTAGAGAGTTTGGGCTCGAGCAGTACTTC. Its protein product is CSAREFGLEQYF.

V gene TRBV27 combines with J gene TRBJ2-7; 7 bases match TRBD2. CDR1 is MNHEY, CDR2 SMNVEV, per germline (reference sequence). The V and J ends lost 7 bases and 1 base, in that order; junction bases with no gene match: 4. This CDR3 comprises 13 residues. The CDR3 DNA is TGTGCCAGCAAAGGACTAGAGTCCTACGAGCAGTACTTC. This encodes CASKGLESYEQYF.

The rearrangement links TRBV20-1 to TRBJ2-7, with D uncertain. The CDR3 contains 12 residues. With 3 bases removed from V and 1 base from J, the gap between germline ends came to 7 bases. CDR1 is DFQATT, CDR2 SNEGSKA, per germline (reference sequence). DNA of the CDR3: TGCAGTGCTAGCGGGCCTTCCTACGAGCAGTACTTC. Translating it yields CSASGPSYEQYF.

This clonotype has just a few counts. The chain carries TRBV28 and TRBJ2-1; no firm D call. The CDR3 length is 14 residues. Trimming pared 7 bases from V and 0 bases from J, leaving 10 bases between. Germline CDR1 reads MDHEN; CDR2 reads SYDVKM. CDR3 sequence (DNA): TGTGCCAGCAACCAGGACGACTCCTACAATGAGCAGTTCTTC. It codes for CASNQDDSYNEQFF.

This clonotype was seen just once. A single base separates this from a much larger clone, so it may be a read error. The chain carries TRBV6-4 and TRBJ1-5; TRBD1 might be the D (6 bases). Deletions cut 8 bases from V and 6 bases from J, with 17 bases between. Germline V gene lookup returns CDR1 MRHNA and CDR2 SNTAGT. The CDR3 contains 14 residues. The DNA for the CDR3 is TGTGCCAGCGGTAGTACAGGGTACCCTCAGCCCCAGCATTTT. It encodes CASGSTGYPQPQHF.

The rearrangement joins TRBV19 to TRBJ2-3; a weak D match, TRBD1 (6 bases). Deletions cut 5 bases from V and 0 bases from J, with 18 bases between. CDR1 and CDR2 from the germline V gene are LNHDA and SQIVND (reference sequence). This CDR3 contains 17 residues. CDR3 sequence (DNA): TGTGCCAGTAGTGGAGCGACGGGGACACCTAGCACAGATACGCAGTATTTT. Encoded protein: CASSGATGTPSTDTQYF.

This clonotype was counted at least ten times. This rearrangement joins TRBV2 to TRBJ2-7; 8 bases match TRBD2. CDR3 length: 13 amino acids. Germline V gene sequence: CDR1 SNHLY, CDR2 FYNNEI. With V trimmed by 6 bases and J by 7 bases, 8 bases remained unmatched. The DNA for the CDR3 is TGTGCCAGCAGGCCTCGGGGGGGATATGAGCAGTACTTC. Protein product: CASRPRGGYEQYF.

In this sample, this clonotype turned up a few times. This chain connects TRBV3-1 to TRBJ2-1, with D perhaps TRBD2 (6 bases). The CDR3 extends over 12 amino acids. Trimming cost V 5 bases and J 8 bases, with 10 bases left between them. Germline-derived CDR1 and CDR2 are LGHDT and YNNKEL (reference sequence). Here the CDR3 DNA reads TGTGCCAGCAGCGCTCGACTAGATGAGCAGTTCTTC. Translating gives CASSARLDEQFF.

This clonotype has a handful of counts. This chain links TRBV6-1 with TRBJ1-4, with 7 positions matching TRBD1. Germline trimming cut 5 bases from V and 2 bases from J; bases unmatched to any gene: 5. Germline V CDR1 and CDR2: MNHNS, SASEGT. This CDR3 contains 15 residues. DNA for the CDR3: TGTGCCAGCAGTCGCACGACAGGGACTAATGAAAAACTGTTTTTT. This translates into CASSRTTGTNEKLFF.

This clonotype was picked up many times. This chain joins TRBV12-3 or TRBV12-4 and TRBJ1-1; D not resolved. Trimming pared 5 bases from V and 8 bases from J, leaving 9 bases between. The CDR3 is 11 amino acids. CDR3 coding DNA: TGTGCCAGCAGTAAGCGGACGGAAGCTTTCTTT. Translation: CASSKRTEAFF.

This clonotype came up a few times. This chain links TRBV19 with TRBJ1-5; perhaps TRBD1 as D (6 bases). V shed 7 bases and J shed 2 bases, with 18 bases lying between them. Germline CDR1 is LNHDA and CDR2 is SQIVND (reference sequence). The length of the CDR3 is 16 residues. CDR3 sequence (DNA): TGTGCCAGTAACCTAGGGGGGGCGGTTGGCAATCAGCCCCAGCATTTT. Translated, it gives CASNLGGAVGNQPQHF.

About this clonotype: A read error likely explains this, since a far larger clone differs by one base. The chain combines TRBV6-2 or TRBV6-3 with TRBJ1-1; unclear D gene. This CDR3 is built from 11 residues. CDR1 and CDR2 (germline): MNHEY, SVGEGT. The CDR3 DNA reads TGTGTCAGCAGGAGGGTACTTGAAGCTTTCTTT. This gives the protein CVSRRVLEAFF.